This T cell receptor (beta chain) was sequenced in a study of blood T cells in healthy people across ages. Trimming left V 4 bases short and J 3 bases short, with 7 bases between. Germline CDR1 DFQATT, CDR2 SNEGSKA (reference sequence). The length of the CDR3 is 13 residues. With a J-beta primer mix and a sample-barcoded 5' primer, a second PCR ran about 7 to 11 cycles. The yield of each sample was at least 3 million CDR3-containing paired-end reads. TCRdb passed the 5' RACE reads through MiXCR, listing each CDR3 protein once. The sample has fewer than 2,000,000 distinct CDR3 sequences, more than 35% seen once.

The material sequenced was blood. The clonotype was recovered from a human donor in good health. This rearrangement joins TRBV20-1 to TRBJ2-6, with D maybe TRBD1 (6 bases). The DNA for the CDR3 is TGCAGTGCTAAACAGGGTGGGGCCAACGTCCTGACTTTC. As protein: CSAKQGGANVLTF.